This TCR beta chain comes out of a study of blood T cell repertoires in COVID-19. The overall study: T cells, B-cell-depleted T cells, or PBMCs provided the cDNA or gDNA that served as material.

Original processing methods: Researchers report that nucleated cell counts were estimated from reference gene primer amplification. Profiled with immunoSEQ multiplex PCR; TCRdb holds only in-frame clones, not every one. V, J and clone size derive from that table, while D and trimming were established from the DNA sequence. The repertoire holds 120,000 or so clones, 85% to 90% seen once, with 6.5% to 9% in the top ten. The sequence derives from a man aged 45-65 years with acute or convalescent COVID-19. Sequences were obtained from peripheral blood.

Written as DNA, the CDR3 is TGTGCCAGCAGCCAAGGCGGGTCGAATTCCTATGGCTACACCTTC. Translation gives CASSQGGSNSYGYTF. The J gene is TRBJ1-2, the V gene TRBV3-1 (or the pseudogene TRBV3-2); no clear D. Trimming left V 1 base short and J 4 bases short, with 13 bases between. The germline gives CDR1 LGHDT, CDR2 YNNKEL (reference sequence). This CDR3 contains 15 residues.